This TCR beta chain was identified in a study of blood T cells in healthy people across ages. PBMCs, at least 6 million per sample, were isolated. A second PCR, run for about 6 to 11 cycles, used a sample-barcoded 5' primer plus a J-beta primer mix. Each cDNA molecule received a tag from a template-switch adaptor that had 12 random nucleotides. TCRdb reanalysed the 5' RACE reads using MiXCR and keeps one entry per CDR3 protein. Here the sample spans 1.8 million or so distinct CDR3 sequences, roughly two fifths being singletons. V lost 6 bases and J lost 2, with 14 bases in between. The CDR3 is made up of 14 amino acids. Germline V gene sequence: CDR1 SQVTM, CDR2 ANQGSEA. Study observations and caveats: Long-lived donors had more naive CD4+ cells and higher diversity than aged donors. Estimates based on one million T cells were treated as lower bounds.

The table lists this clonotype with a few counts. The antigen is undetermined. The sequencing sample was made of blood. The gene calls are TRBV29-1 and TRBJ1-5; no definite D call. The sequence came from a human donor in good health. This chain's CDR3 is CSVGSMAGNQPQHF. The CDR3 DNA sequence: TGCAGCGTGGGCTCGATGGCAGGCAATCAGCCCCAGCATTTT.